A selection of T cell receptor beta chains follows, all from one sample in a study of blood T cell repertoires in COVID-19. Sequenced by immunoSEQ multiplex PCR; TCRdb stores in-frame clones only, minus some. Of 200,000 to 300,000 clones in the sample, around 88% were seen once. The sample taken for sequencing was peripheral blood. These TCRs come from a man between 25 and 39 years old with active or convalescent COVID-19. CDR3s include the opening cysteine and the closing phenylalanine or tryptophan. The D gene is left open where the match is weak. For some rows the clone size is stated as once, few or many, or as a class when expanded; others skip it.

TGTGCCTGGGACACCAACTCACCCCTCCACTTT	CAWDTNSPLHF	-	TRBJ1-6	-	TRBV30
TGTGCCAGCAGCGTAGGTGTAGGGGTGGACACTGAAGCTTTCTTT	CASSVGVGVDTEAFF	-	TRBJ1-1	-	TRBV9
TGTGCCAGCAGCTTAGATCCCGGGACAGGCCCTCCGGGCTACACCTTC	CASSLDPGTGPPGYTF	-	TRBJ1-2	TRBD1	TRBV11-2
TGCGCCAGCAGCCAAGGAGGCAGCCAAGAGACCCAGTACTTC	CASSQGGSQETQYF	-	TRBJ2-5	-	TRBV4-1
TGTGCCAGCAGCCAACGCGGCCGCAACGAGCAGTTCTTC	CASSQRGRNEQFF	-	TRBJ2-1	-	TRBV16
TGTGCCAGCAGCCAAGGGGGACAGAACTATGGCTACACCTTC	CASSQGGQNYGYTF	-	TRBJ1-2	TRBD1	TRBV3-1/TRBV3-2
TGTGCCATCAGTTCTGGGGGACTGGAGAGCTCCTATAATTCACCCCTCCACTTT	CAISSGGLESSYNSPLHF	-	TRBJ1-6	-	TRBV10-3
TGCGCCAGCAGCCTAAGGGAAGCAGGACAGAACTCTGGAAACACCATATATTTT	CASSLREAGQNSGNTIYF	once	TRBJ1-3	-	TRBV5-1
TGTGCCAGCAGTTTATCACCAGGGCCCTCTAACTATGGCTACACCTTC	CASSLSPGPSNYGYTF	-	TRBJ1-2	-	TRBV27
TGTGCCAGCACGGCGTTATCGGGTGGCTACACCTTC	CASTALSGGYTF	-	TRBJ1-2	-	TRBV2
TGTGCCAGCAGTTTAGCGGGGGAGATTAACTCCTACAATGAGCAGTTCTTC	CASSLAGEINSYNEQFF	once	TRBJ2-1	TRBD2	TRBV27
TGCGCCAGCAGCCCGTTGGCGGGTACGCAGTATTTT	CASSPLAGTQYF	-	TRBJ2-3	-	TRBV4-1
TGTGCCAGCAGCGAAGGGGTCCATAATGAAAAACTGTTTTTT	CASSEGVHNEKLFF	-	TRBJ1-4	-	TRBV9
TGTGCCAGCAGTGTGGGGCAGGGGGCTACACCCCTCCACTTT	CASSVGQGATPLHF	-	TRBJ1-6	TRBD1	TRBV2
TGTGCCAGCAGCATAGGACAGGGGGGGAATTCACCCCTCCACTTT	CASSIGQGGNSPLHF	-	TRBJ1-6	TRBD1	TRBV7-9
TGTGCCAGCAGCTCTCTTCGAGGGACAGAAGTCTCCCTCCACTTT	CASSSLRGTEVSLHF	-	TRBJ1-6	TRBD1	TRBV11-2
TGTGCCAGCAGTTCGCCACAGGGTTATAATTCACCCCTCCACTTT	CASSSPQGYNSPLHF	few	TRBJ1-6	-	TRBV6-5
TGTGCCAGCAGCTTGGGACAGGGGTTCCGGTATGGCTACACCTTC	CASSLGQGFRYGYTF	-	TRBJ1-2	TRBD1	TRBV7-2
TGCAGCGTTGGACAGGGAGAAGGGCAGTACTTC	CSVGQGEGQYF	-	TRBJ2-7	TRBD1	TRBV29-1
TGTGCCACCAGCAATAGTAGACAGGGGGGAACCTACGAGCAGTACTTC	CATSNSRQGGTYEQYF	-	TRBJ2-7	TRBD1	TRBV15
TGTGCCAGCAGCTTAGAAGGTGGGGAGATCTACGAGCAGTACTTC	CASSLEGGEIYEQYF	-	TRBJ2-7	-	TRBV11-2
TGTGCCAGCTCACCGCGGACTAGCGGACAAAGCACAGATACGCAGTATTTT	CASSPRTSGQSTDTQYF	-	TRBJ2-3	TRBD2	TRBV18
TGTGCCAGTAGTATATTTTTGACGGCGGGGTCGAGGGACCGAAGCATTGAGCAGTTCTTC	CASSIFLTAGSRDRSIEQFF	-	TRBJ2-1	-	TRBV19
TGTGCCAGCAGTGAACTAGGGACAGGGTCTGGCTACACCTTC	CASSELGTGSGYTF	-	TRBJ1-2	TRBD1	TRBV25-1
TGTGCCAGCAGCTTTGTCGAGTCCTACGAGCAGTACTTC	CASSFVESYEQYF	-	TRBJ2-7	-	TRBV7-2
TGTGCCAGCAGCTTCGTGGACACCTCATCTGGAAACACCATATATTTT	CASSFVDTSSGNTIYF	-	TRBJ1-3	-	TRBV5-6
TGTGCCAGCAATCAAGGGACTGGGGGTTATGGCTACACCTTC	CASNQGTGGYGYTF	-	TRBJ1-2	-	TRBV2
TGTGCCAGCAGCAAGAGGCGCAGGGAGGGGGAGACCCAGTACTTC	CASSKRRREGETQYF	-	TRBJ2-5	TRBD2	TRBV7-9
TGTGCCAGCAATCTCGTCCAAGAGACCCAGTACTTC	CASNLVQETQYF	-	TRBJ2-5	-	TRBV2
TGTGCCAGCAGCGACCGCCTACGTAGCGGGGGTGGAGAGACCCAGTACTTC	CASSDRLRSGGGETQYF	-	TRBJ2-5	TRBD2	TRBV25-1
TGTGCCAGCAGTCGAGAACAGCACACTGAAGCTTTCTTT	CASSREQHTEAFF	-	TRBJ1-1	-	TRBV2
TGTGCCAGCAGAGAAACGGGGGGGCTCACTAATGAAAAACTGTTTTTT	CASRETGGLTNEKLFF	-	TRBJ1-4	-	TRBV6-1
TGTGCCAGCAGGCCGGGAGTTCGGGGAAAACTGTTTTTT	CASRPGVRGKLFF	-	TRBJ1-4	-	TRBV7-9
TGTGCCAGCTCACAATCCGGGACAGGGGGCACTGAAGCTTTCTTT	CASSQSGTGGTEAFF	-	TRBJ1-1	TRBD1	TRBV18
TGTGCCAGCAGCTTGTCAGGCGGGGAGAGAATACTTGAAGCTTTCTTT	CASSLSGGERILEAFF	-	TRBJ1-1	-	TRBV5-5
TGTGCCACCAGTGGCTCTTCAGCGGGCCAAGAGACCCAGTACTTC	CATSGSSAGQETQYF	once	TRBJ2-5	-	TRBV24-1
TGTGCCAGCAGCCACAACAGGGGGCAGGGTGAAAAACTGTTTTTT	CASSHNRGQGEKLFF	-	TRBJ1-4	TRBD1	TRBV3-1/TRBV3-2
TGTGCCAGCAGCTTAGGGGGTATGGGGACAGGGGCCAACAATGAGCAGTTCTTC	CASSLGGMGTGANNEQFF	once	TRBJ2-1	TRBD1	TRBV11-2
TGTGCCAGCAGCCAAGGACTGAGGAACACTGAAGCTTTCTTT	CASSQGLRNTEAFF	-	TRBJ1-1	-	TRBV14
TGCAGCGTGGTAACAGGGAAACCTGAAGCTTTCTTT	CSVVTGKPEAFF	once	TRBJ1-1	-	TRBV29-1
TGTGCCAGCAGCTTAGGGAGGTTAGTTTGGGAGCAGTACTTC	CASSLGRLVWEQYF	-	TRBJ2-7	-	TRBV7-8
TGTGCCAGCAGCTTACTTGGAGGGGGCCTGAACACTGAAGCTTTCTTT	CASSLLGGGLNTEAFF	-	TRBJ1-1	TRBD1	TRBV7-2
TGTGCCAGCAGTCCCCGACTAGCGGGGGGGCCTTTACCGTTCTTC	CASSPRLAGGPLPFF	once	TRBJ2-1	TRBD2	TRBV27
TGTGCCAGCAGTGATAACTTCCAGGGTAATCAGCCCCAGCATTTT	CASSDNFQGNQPQHF	-	TRBJ1-5	-	TRBV2
TGCGCCAGCAGCGAGGGGACAGGGGAAGGTAATTCACCCCTCCACTTT	CASSEGTGEGNSPLHF	-	TRBJ1-6	TRBD1	TRBV5-1
TGTGCCAGCAGCTGGGGACAGCTCTACGAGCAGTACTTC	CASSWGQLYEQYF	-	TRBJ2-7	TRBD1	TRBV7-9
TGTGCCACCAAACACAGTGCCTATAATTCACCCCTCCACTTT	CATKHSAYNSPLHF	-	TRBJ1-6	-	TRBV10-3
TGTGCCAGCAGCTTGAATCAACAGGGGAACTATGGCTACACCTTC	CASSLNQQGNYGYTF	-	TRBJ1-2	TRBD1	TRBV7-9
TGTGCCAGCAGCTTAGGGGACAGGGGCACAGATACGCAGTATTTT	CASSLGDRGTDTQYF	-	TRBJ2-3	TRBD1	TRBV11-2
TGTGCCAGCAGTTTACTTCGGGACACCATATATTTT	CASSLLRDTIYF	-	TRBJ1-3	-	TRBV6-2/TRBV6-3
TGCGCCAGCAGCCCCGGGGTAGCGAGCTCCTACGAGCAGTACTTC	CASSPGVASSYEQYF	-	TRBJ2-7	-	TRBV4-3
TGTGCCAGCAGCTCCGACAGTGACTATGGCTACACCTTC	CASSSDSDYGYTF	-	TRBJ1-2	-	TRBV6-5
TGCGCCAGCAGCTTGGGGCGGGACAGATTCACAGATACGCAGTATTTT	CASSLGRDRFTDTQYF	-	TRBJ2-3	-	TRBV5-1
TGTGCCAGCAGCCCGGGACTGGCCAACACCGGGGAGCTGTTTTTT	CASSPGLANTGELFF	few	TRBJ2-2	-	TRBV6-2/TRBV6-3
TGTGCCTGGAGTGTACCTAGCGGGGGCCACACAGATACGCAGTATTTT	CAWSVPSGGHTDTQYF	-	TRBJ2-3	TRBD2	TRBV30
TGTGCCAGCAGCTTAGCGCCGAAAGCGCCTGGAAACACCATATATTTT	CASSLAPKAPGNTIYF	once	TRBJ1-3	-	TRBV11-2
TGTGCCAGCAGCCAAGATTTGGGGGGGGGCGGAGAGACCCAGTACTTC	CASSQDLGGGGETQYF	-	TRBJ2-5	-	TRBV3-1/TRBV3-2
TGCGCCAGCAGCGCAGGGGGCTTTGGGACAGATACGCAGTATTTT	CASSAGGFGTDTQYF	-	TRBJ2-3	TRBD1	TRBV5-1
TGTGCCACCAGCGCGACAGCGAACTACGAGCAGTACTTC	CATSATANYEQYF	-	TRBJ2-7	-	TRBV15
TGTGCCAGCAGCTTCGGGGGGTTGAACACAGATACGCAGTATTTT	CASSFGGLNTDTQYF	-	TRBJ2-3	TRBD2	TRBV13